Each of the 12 T cell receptor beta chains below was sequenced from the same sample in a study of control samples from healthy donors and cancer patients. Assay: immunoSEQ multiplex PCR; the TCRdb copy retains only in-frame clones and omits some. The sample lists around 150,000 clones, roughly 95% occurring once. The sample was blood. The receptors were sampled from a woman in her 30s in good health.

This clone was picked up a small number of times. This chain connects TRBV7-3 to TRBJ1-3; tentatively, D is TRBD1 (5 bases). The CDR3 has 19 amino acids. Germline assignment: CDR1 SGHTA and CDR2 FQGTGA. The V end lost 1 base, the J end lost 0 bases, and 19 bases lay between the germline ends. The CDR3 reads CASSLIRGSGPSSGNTIYF. DNA for the CDR3: TGTGCCAGCAGCTTAATCCGGGGGTCAGGACCATCCTCTGGAAACACCATATATTTT.

The gene calls are TRBV30 and TRBJ2-2; no definite D call. CDR3 length equals 14 residues. V was pared by 0 bases and J by 6 bases, with 11 bases between. CDR1 is GTSNPN, CDR2 SVGIG, per germline (reference sequence). CDR3: CAWSVGTGPGELFF. The CDR3 DNA is TGTGCCTGGAGTGTAGGCACCGGGCCCGGGGAGCTGTTTTTT.

The rearrangement joins TRBV27 to TRBJ2-5, with 7 bases matching TRBD1. J gave up 3 bases and V 4 bases, and 8 bases lay outside the gene matches. The V gene's germline CDR1 is MNHEY and CDR2 SMNVEV (reference sequence). The CDR3 runs to 15 residues. The CDR3 DNA follows: TGTGCCAGCAGTTCCTTAGGGACAGCAGAAGAGACCCAGTACTTC. It is translated as CASSSLGTAEETQYF.

This chain joins TRBV7-2 and TRBJ1-3; the D gene is possibly TRBD1 (5 bases). Germline V gene sequence: CDR1 SGHTA, CDR2 FQGNSA. The V and J ends lost 4 bases and 9 bases respectively, with 16 bases between them. The CDR3 sequence is 14 residues long. CDR3 sequence reads: CASSWDSGVSTIYF. CDR3 nucleotides: TGTGCCAGCAGCTGGGACTCCGGAGTGTCCACCATATATTTT. Full variable domain (rest looked up from reference TRBV7-2 and TRBJ1-3): GAGVSQSPSNKVTEKGKDVELRCDPISGHTALYWYRQSLGQGLEFLIYFQGNSAPDKSGLPSDRFSAERTGGSVSTLTIQRTQQEDSAVYLCASSWDSGVSTIYFGEGSWLTVV.

This clone was observed a handful of times. In DNA, the CDR3 is TGCACCAGCAGCCCCTCTGGTCGTGGCTACACCTTC. It specifies CTSSPSGRGYTF. This rearrangement joins TRBV1 to TRBJ1-2. TRBV1 is deemed a pseudogene. The CDR3 is 12 residues long.

The table lists this clone with a count of one. The chain employs TRBV28 and TRBJ1-3, with no clear D. The CDR3 extends over 15 amino acids. The V end was cut by 3 bases, the J end by 0 bases, with 9 bases between. Germline V gives CDR1 MDHEN, CDR2 SYDVKM. The CDR3 loop reads CASSFPESSGNTIYF. The CDR3 DNA reads as TGTGCCAGCAGTTTCCCCGAGAGCTCTGGAAACACCATATATTTT. Looking up the rest from reference TRBV28 and TRBJ1-3 gives the full variable domain: DVKVTQSSRYLVKRTGEKVFLECVQDMDHENMFWYRQDPGLGLRLIYFSYDVKMKEKGDIPEGYSVSREKKERFSLILESASTNQTSMYLCASSFPESSGNTIYFGEGSWLTVV.

This rearrangement joins TRBV6-5 to TRBJ1-6, with D unclear. The CDR3 runs 13 residues. Trimming took off 2 bases at V and 8 bases at J, with 7 bases between the two ends. Germline V gene data show CDR1 as MNHEY and CDR2 as SVGAGI. In nucleotides, the CDR3 is TGTGCCAGCAGTTACGAACTAGATTCACCCCTCCACTTT. It translates to CASSYELDSPLHF.

The chain couples TRBV6-4 to TRBJ2-1, with 12 bases that match TRBD2. The CDR3 extends over 15 amino acids. Germline V CDR1 and CDR2: MRHNA, SNTAGT. J gave up 8 bases and V 4 bases, and 6 bases lay outside the gene matches. CDR3 amino acids: CASSVETSGSDEQFF. The DNA for the CDR3 is TGTGCCAGCAGTGTTGAGACTAGCGGGAGTGATGAGCAGTTCTTC.

V gene TRBV19 combines with J gene TRBJ1-3, with a possible D match to TRBD1 (6 bases). This CDR3 is 13 amino acids long. Between the trimmed V and J ends, which lost 10 bases and 2 bases, there was a span of 12 bases. The germline gives CDR1 LNHDA, CDR2 SQIVND (reference sequence). The CDR3 bases are TGTGCCACCCGAAACAGGGCTGGAAACACCATATATTTT. Its translation is CATRNRAGNTIYF.

This rearrangement joins TRBV5-1 to TRBJ2-5, with 8 bases identical to TRBD1. The CDR3 length is 17 residues. Trimming cost V 6 bases and J 2 bases; bases outside gene matches: 15. CDR1 and CDR2 from the germline V gene are SGHRS and YFSETQ. As DNA, the CDR3 is TGCGCCAGCACCTCTCGGTGGTTACAGGGGGGACAAGAGACCCAGTACTTC. Amino acids: CASTSRWLQGGQETQYF.

The J gene is TRBJ1-6, the V gene TRBV30; possibly TRBD1 for D (6 bases). This CDR3 is 16 amino acids long. V was trimmed by 4 bases and J by 0 bases, leaving 13 bases between them. Germline CDR1 and CDR2: GTSNPN and SVGIG (reference sequence). For the CDR3, the DNA is TGTGCCTGGAAAGGGGGGTTGAGCTCCTATAATTCACCCCTCCACTTT. This gives the protein CAWKGGLSSYNSPLHF.

The V gene is TRBV2, the J gene TRBJ1-5; D is unresolved. The germline V gene has CDR1 SNHLY and CDR2 FYNNEI. The V end was cut by 1 base, the J end by 2 bases, with 9 bases between. There are 15 residues in the CDR3. Written as DNA, the CDR3 is TGTGCCAGCAGTGAAGACGGACGGGGCAATCAGCCCCAGCATTTT. It specifies CASSEDGRGNQPQHF.